The 20 T cell receptor beta chains listed next were all sequenced from one sample in a study of cytomegalovirus exposure and HLA in healthy donors. PCR amplification relied on 60 Vbeta primers (plus 13 Jbeta primers). Profiled with immunoSEQ multiplex PCR; TCRdb holds only in-frame clones, not every one. The table has under 300,000 clones, about nine tenths seen once. Input material: PBMCs. These receptors were collected from a man in his forties in good health and CMV-seropositive.

This chain joins TRBV5-1 and TRBJ2-1; the match to TRBD1 covers 9 bases. Germline trimming cut 4 bases from V and 0 bases from J; bases unmatched to any gene: 23. CDR1 is SGHRS and CDR2 is YFSETQ in the germline V gene. CDR3 length: 22 amino acids. CDR3: CASSLYSIRDRAHQSSYNEQFF. The CDR3 DNA reads TGCGCCAGCAGCCTCTACTCTATTCGGGACAGGGCCCATCAGAGCTCCTACAATGAGCAGTTCTTC.

This sequence joins TRBV9 and TRBJ2-7, with 8 bases fitting TRBD1. Germline loops: CDR1 SGDLS, CDR2 YYNGEE. The V segment lost 2 bases and the J segment 5 bases; nucleotides outside the gene matches: 6. The CDR3 extends over 14 amino acids. The CDR3, as DNA: TGTGCCAGCAGCGTTAAGGACAGGGACGACGAGCAGTACTTC. It translates to CASSVKDRDDEQYF. The complete variable domain, with remaining parts taken from reference TRBV9 and TRBJ2-7, reads DSGVTQTPKHLITATGQRVTLRCSPRSGDLSVYWYQQSLDQGLQFLIQYYNGEERAKGNILERFSAQQFPDLHSELNLSSLELGDSALYFCASSVKDRDDEQYFGPGTRLTVT.

V usage is TRBV7-6 and J usage is TRBJ2-1; 8 positions agree with TRBD1. Germline lookup yields CDR1 SGHVS and CDR2 FNYEAQ. The CDR3 has 15 amino acids. Unmatched junction bases numbered 7, after V lost 3 bases and J lost 6 bases. The CDR3 region has the DNA TGTGCCAGCAGCTTTCGACAGGGGACAAGCAATGAGCAGTTCTTC. Amino acid sequence: CASSFRQGTSNEQFF.

The chain uses TRBV4-1 and TRBJ2-7; weak D call: TRBD1 (6 bases). Deletions cut 3 bases from V and 0 bases from J, with 9 bases between. Germline lookup yields CDR1 MGHRA and CDR2 YSYEKL. The CDR3 has 14 residues. For the CDR3, the DNA is TGCGCCAGCAGCCAGGGACACAACTCCTACGAGCAGTACTTC. As protein: CASSQGHNSYEQYF.

The chain links TRBV28 to TRBJ2-2; 7 bases are a match to TRBD2. Germline V lookup: CDR1 MDHEN, CDR2 SYDVKM. This CDR3 is 17 amino acids long. Unmatched junction bases numbered 10, after V lost 3 bases and J lost 3 bases. The CDR3 DNA follows: TGTGCCAGCAGTTTTCCGCGGGAGCCGAGGGACACCGGGGAGCTGTTTTTT. Residues: CASSFPREPRDTGELFF.

With respect to this clone: Compared with germline, one end of the junction differs, possibly owing to a read error. The chain has TRBV7-9 and TRBJ1-4; 10 nucleotides match TRBD1. Looked up from germline, CDR1 is SEHNR and CDR2 is FQNEAQ (reference sequence). The CDR3 has 18 amino acids. Here the CDR3 reads CSSSLGWDRGSTNEKLFF. The CDR3 DNA is TGTTCCAGCAGCTTAGGGTGGGACAGGGGATCGACTAATGAAAAACTGTTTTTT. Supplemented by reference TRBV7-9 and TRBJ1-4, the full variable domain reads DTGVSQNPRHKITKRGQNVTFRCDPISEHNRLYWYRQTLGQGPEFLTYFQNEAQLEKSRLLSDRFSAERPKGSFSTLEIQRTEQGDSAMYLCSSSLGWDRGSTNEKLFFGSGTQLSVL.

The V gene is TRBV11-2, the J gene TRBJ2-1, with 12 bases that match TRBD1. Germline V lookup: CDR1 SGHAT, CDR2 FQNNGV. The CDR3 is 15 amino acids. Trimming cost V 3 bases and J 10 bases; bases outside gene matches: 7. The CDR3 DNA is TGTGCCAGCAGCTTCCTGGGACAGGGGGCTAACGAGCAGTTCTTC. This codes for CASSFLGQGANEQFF.

The chain combines TRBV18 with TRBJ1-2, with D hard to call. The CDR3 is 13 amino acids. The germline V gene encodes CDR1 KGHSH and CDR2 LQKENI. V dropped 4 bases and J dropped 8 bases, with 14 bases sitting between them. This CDR3 reads CASSLDAGRGYTF. CDR3 DNA sequence: TGTGCCAGCTCACTGGACGCGGGGAGGGGCTACACCTTC.

The sample holds one count of this clone. The chain uses TRBV18 and TRBJ1-1; 9 bases align to TRBD1. Germline assignment: CDR1 KGHSH and CDR2 LQKENI. The ends lost 5 bases at V and 4 bases at J; junction bases unmatched: 5. There are 14 residues in the CDR3. CDR3 sequence (DNA): TGTGCCAGCTCAGCGGGACAGGGTGGCACTGAAGCTTTCTTT. Amino acid sequence: CASSAGQGGTEAFF.

V gene TRBV9 combines with J gene TRBJ1-4, with 8 bases matching TRBD1. CDR3 size: 15 residues. Germline values: CDR1 SGDLS, CDR2 YYNGEE. Losses at the gene ends were 2 bases for V and 8 bases for J; bases not matched to a gene: 8. The CDR3: CASSVTDRGWEKLFF. CDR3 DNA: TGTGCCAGCAGCGTTACCGACAGGGGATGGGAAAAACTGTTTTTT.

The CDR3 sequence: CASSFRDRGLAGGYNEQFF. The CDR3 coding sequence is TGTGCCAGCAGCTTCAGGGACAGGGGACTAGCGGGAGGCTACAATGAGCAGTTCTTC. The chain employs TRBV7-8 and TRBJ2-1; 15 bases match TRBD2. The CDR3 totals 19 residues. CDR1 is SGHVS and CDR2 is FQNEAQ in the germline V gene. Unmatched junction bases numbered 9, after V lost 3 bases and J lost 3 bases. The variable domain in full, completed from reference TRBV7-8 and TRBJ2-1, reads GAGVSQSPRYKVAKRGQDVALRCDPISGHVSLFWYQQALGQGPEFLTYFQNEAQLDKSGLPSDRFFAERPEGSVSTLKIQRTQQEDSAVYLCASSFRDRGLAGGYNEQFFGPGTRLTVL.

This clone is a singleton in its sample. CDR3 in amino acids: CASRGGRDNQPQHF. The CDR3 nucleotides are TGTGCCAGCAGGGGGGGGCGGGACAATCAGCCCCAGCATTTT. This chain uses TRBV28 with TRBJ1-5, with TRBD1 as a possible D gene (6 bases). Trimming shortened V by 6 bases and J by 3 bases, and 12 bases separated the two germline ends. The CDR3 runs 14 residues. Germline V lookup: CDR1 MDHEN, CDR2 SYDVKM. The full variable domain, rest sourced from reference TRBV28 and TRBJ1-5, is DVKVTQSSRYLVKRTGEKVFLECVQDMDHENMFWYRQDPGLGLRLIYFSYDVKMKEKGDIPEGYSVSREKKERFSLILESASTNQTSMYLCASRGGRDNQPQHFGDGTRLSIL.

The chain has TRBV7-2 and TRBJ1-5; 12 bases align to TRBD1. Looked up from germline, CDR1 is SGHTA and CDR2 is FQGNSA. This CDR3 contains 18 residues. V dropped 1 base and J dropped 4; count of bases not matched to a gene: 8. The CDR3 DNA reads TGTGCCAGCAGCTTAGTAGGGACAGGGGGCCTAGCAAATCAGCCCCAGCATTTT. Translating it yields CASSLVGTGGLANQPQHF.

The rearrangement joins TRBV28 to TRBJ2-1; 7 nucleotides align to TRBD2. V lost 4 bases, J lost 1 base, and 1 base stayed unmatched. The CDR3 runs 14 residues. CDR1 and CDR2 from the germline V gene are MDHEN and SYDVKM. The CDR3 sequence: CASSWGGSYNEQFF. The DNA of the CDR3 is TGTGCCAGCAGTTGGGGGGGTTCCTACAATGAGCAGTTCTTC.

This chain connects TRBV2 to TRBJ2-7; 15 nucleotides agree with TRBD2. This CDR3 spans 16 amino acids. Trimming at V came to 6 bases and at J to 6 bases, leaving 9 bases not matched to a gene. In germline, CDR1 is SNHLY, CDR2 FYNNEI. CDR3 protein: CASSPLGLAGGPEQYF. CDR3 nucleotide sequence: TGTGCCAGCAGCCCACTGGGACTAGCGGGAGGACCCGAGCAGTACTTC.

The chain employs TRBV4-2 and TRBJ1-2, with 11 bases fitting TRBD1. Trimming cost V 4 bases and J 4 bases; bases outside gene matches: 8. The germline V gene has CDR1 LGHNA and CDR2 YNFKEQ. The CDR3 is 16 residues long. CDR3 amino acids: CASSRTGDRGVYGYTF. The CDR3, as DNA: TGTGCCAGCAGCCGGACCGGGGACAGGGGGGTCTATGGCTACACCTTC.

This rearrangement joins TRBV27 to TRBJ2-7, with D maybe TRBD2 (5 bases). The CDR3 extends over 13 amino acids. Per germline, CDR1 MNHEY and CDR2 SMNVEV (reference sequence). The V gene lost 2 bases and the J gene lost 3 bases, with 8 bases spanning the gap. The CDR3 reads CASSLRGNYEQYF. CDR3 coding DNA: TGTGCCAGCAGTTTAAGAGGGAACTACGAGCAGTACTTC.

The chain employs TRBV6-1 and TRBJ1-6; D remains unclear. V shed 5 bases and J shed 7 bases, with 12 bases lying between them. The length of the CDR3 is 14 residues. CDR1 is MNHNS, CDR2 SASEGT, per germline. CDR3 in DNA: TGTGCCAGCAGTAGTCGGTCCGTCAATTCACCCCTCCACTTT. Residues: CASSSRSVNSPLHF.

The V gene is TRBV5-1, the J gene TRBJ2-3; 10 positions agree with TRBD2. Losses at the gene ends were 4 bases for V and 4 bases for J; bases not matched to a gene: 12. This CDR3 is 17 amino acids long. Germline assignment: CDR1 SGHRS and CDR2 YFSETQ. CDR3 protein: CASSPNVPGTSADTQYF. The CDR3 region has the DNA TGCGCCAGCAGCCCCAACGTACCCGGGACTAGCGCAGATACGCAGTATTTT.

V is TRBV4-1 and J is TRBJ1-2; TRBD1 aligns across 7 bases. V dropped 2 bases and J dropped 3; count of bases not matched to a gene: 24. Germline lookup yields CDR1 MGHRA and CDR2 YSYEKL. The CDR3 spans 21 residues. The CDR3 DNA is TGCGCCAGCAGCCAAAACCCGTCAGGGGGTCAGGTCGGAGTTTCGGACTATGGCTACACCTTC. Protein sequence: CASSQNPSGGQVGVSDYGYTF.